The T cell receptor (beta chain) under discussion was sequenced for a study of T cell repertoires in cytomegalovirus infection. Study-wide context: Matching HLA type, along with CMV infection, was indicated by public TCR beta signatures. The study, taken as a whole, reports: Based on cumulative public TCR beta family frequency, carriers of CMV plus the relevant HLA were identified.

About this clonotype: Its antigen is not identified.

This CDR3 spans 19 amino acids. The germline V gene encodes CDR1 LGHNA and CDR2 YNFKEQ. After removal of 0 bases from V and 2 bases from J, the junction contained 11 bases not matched to a gene. TCRdb itself ran the reads through MiXCR, one entry per CDR3 protein. The table lists approximately 120,000 distinct CDR3 sequences, approximately 30% of them singletons, with around three fifths in the top ten. The chain uses TRBV4-2 and TRBJ2-2; 8 nucleotides line up with TRBD2. This specimen consisted of CD8+ T cells from cultured PBMCs, obtained from culture after CMV antigen stimulation. The receptor was isolated from a human donor in good health (CMV status not recorded). Some clones in this sample may be carry-over from other donors' samples. The CDR3 coding sequence is TGTGCCAGCAGCCAAGATACGATTCGGGGGGGACCCAACACCGGGGAGCTGTTTTTT. Translating it yields CASSQDTIRGGPNTGELFF.